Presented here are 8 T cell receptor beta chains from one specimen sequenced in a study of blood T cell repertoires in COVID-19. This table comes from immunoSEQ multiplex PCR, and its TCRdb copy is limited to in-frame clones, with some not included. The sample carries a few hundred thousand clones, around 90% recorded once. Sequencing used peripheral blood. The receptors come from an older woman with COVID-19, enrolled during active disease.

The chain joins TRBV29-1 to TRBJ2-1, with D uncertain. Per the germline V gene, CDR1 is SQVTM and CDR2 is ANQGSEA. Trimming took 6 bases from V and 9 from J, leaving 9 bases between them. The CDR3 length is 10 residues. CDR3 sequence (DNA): TGCAGCGTCGACCAGGCTGAGCAGTTCTTC. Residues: CSVDQAEQFF.

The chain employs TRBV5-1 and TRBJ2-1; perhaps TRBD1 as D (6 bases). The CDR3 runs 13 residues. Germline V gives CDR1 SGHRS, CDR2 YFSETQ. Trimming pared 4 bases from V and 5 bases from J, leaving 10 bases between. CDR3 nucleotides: TGCGCCAGCAGCGCCGGACAGAACAATGAGCAGTTCTTC. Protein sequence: CASSAGQNNEQFF.

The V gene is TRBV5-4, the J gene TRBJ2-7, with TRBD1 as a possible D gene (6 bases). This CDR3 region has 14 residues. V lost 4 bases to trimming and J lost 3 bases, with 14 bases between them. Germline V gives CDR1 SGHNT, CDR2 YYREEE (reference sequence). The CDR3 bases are TGTGCCAGCAGCCCCGGGGACAAAAGCTACGAGCAGTACTTC. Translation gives CASSPGDKSYEQYF.

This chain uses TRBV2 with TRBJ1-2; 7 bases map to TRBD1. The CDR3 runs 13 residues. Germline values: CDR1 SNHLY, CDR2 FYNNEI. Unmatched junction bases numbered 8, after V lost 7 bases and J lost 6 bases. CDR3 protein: CASTLQGPNGYTF. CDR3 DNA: TGTGCCAGCACCTTACAGGGGCCGAATGGCTACACCTTC.

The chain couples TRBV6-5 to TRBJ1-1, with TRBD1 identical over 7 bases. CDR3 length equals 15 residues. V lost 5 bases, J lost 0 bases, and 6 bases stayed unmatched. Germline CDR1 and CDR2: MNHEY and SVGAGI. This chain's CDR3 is CASSQQGRMNTEAFF. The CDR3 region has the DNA TGTGCCAGCAGTCAACAGGGGCGGATGAACACTGAAGCTTTCTTT.

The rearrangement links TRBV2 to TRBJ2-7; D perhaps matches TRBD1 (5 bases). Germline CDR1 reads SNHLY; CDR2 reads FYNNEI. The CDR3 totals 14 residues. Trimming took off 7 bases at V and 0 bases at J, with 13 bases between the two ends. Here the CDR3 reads CASMRLDSSYEQYF. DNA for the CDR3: TGTGCCAGCATGAGACTCGACAGCTCCTACGAGCAGTACTTC.

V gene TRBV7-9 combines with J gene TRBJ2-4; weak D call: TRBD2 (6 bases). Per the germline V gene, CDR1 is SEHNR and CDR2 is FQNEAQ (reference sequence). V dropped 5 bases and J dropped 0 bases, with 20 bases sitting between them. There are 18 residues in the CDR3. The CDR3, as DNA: TGTGCCAGCAGCCTAGGAACCTTTGGGGGGTTAGCCAAAAACATTCAGTACTTC. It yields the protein CASSLGTFGGLAKNIQYF.

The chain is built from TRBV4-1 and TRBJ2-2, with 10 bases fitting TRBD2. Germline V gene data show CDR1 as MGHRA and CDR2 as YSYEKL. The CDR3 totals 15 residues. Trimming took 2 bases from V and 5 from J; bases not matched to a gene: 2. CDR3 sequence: CASSQRGLATGELFF. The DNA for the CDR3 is TGCGCCAGCAGCCAACGGGGACTAGCGACCGGGGAGCTGTTTTTT.